These 10 T cell receptor beta chains were all obtained from the same sample, sequenced in a study of T cells in Graves' hyperthyroidism and ophthalmopathy. RNA transcripts served as the template for amplifying TCR beta CDR3 regions. Using the HTBI primer set, a first-round RT-PCR was run on the TCR CDR3. Via MiXCR, TCRdb re-called the multiplex PCR reads, giving one row per CDR3 protein. The sample contains some 210,000 distinct CDR3 sequences, 17% of which appear only once. Specimen: blood. The source is a middle-aged man with Graves' hyperthyroidism.

The table lists this clonotype with many counts. The rearrangement joins TRBV3-1 to TRBJ2-7; D ambiguous. Germline V gives CDR1 LGHDT, CDR2 YNNKEL (reference sequence). The V end was cut by 4 bases, the J end by 3 bases, with 22 bases between. The CDR3 contains 17 residues. CDR3 nucleotide sequence: TGTGCCAGCAGCCGATACACTGCGACGCGTACTGACTACGAGCAGTACTTC. Translated: CASSRYTATRTDYEQYF.

Turning to this clonotype: A much larger clone is a single base away; this may be a read error. The CDR3 region is CASSSGQANYGYTF. The DNA for the CDR3 is TGTGCCAGCAGTTCGGGACAGGCCAACTATGGCTACACCTTC. V gene TRBV12-3 or TRBV12-4 combines with J gene TRBJ1-2, with 8 nucleotides matching TRBD1. The CDR3 runs to 14 residues. Trimming removed 4 bases from V and 2 bases from J; junction bases left unmatched: 3.

Ten or more counts support this clonotype. This rearrangement joins TRBV2 to TRBJ2-3, with TRBD2 matching 14 bases. Trimming took 6 bases from V and 3 from J; bases not matched to a gene: 5. This CDR3 comprises 16 residues. From germline, CDR1 is SNHLY and CDR2 FYNNEI. The CDR3: CASSGTSGSVTDTQYF. The CDR3, as DNA: TGTGCCAGCAGCGGGACTAGCGGGAGTGTTACAGATACGCAGTATTTT.

CDR3 in amino acids: CAWSGLAGINNEQFF. Here the CDR3 DNA reads TGTGCCTGGAGCGGTCTAGCGGGGATTAACAATGAGCAGTTCTTC. This chain joins TRBV30 and TRBJ2-1; 9 bases are a match to TRBD2. With V trimmed by 3 bases and J by 5 bases, 8 bases remained unmatched. Germline V gives CDR1 GTSNPN, CDR2 SVGIG (reference sequence). This CDR3 is 15 amino acids long.

This clonotype was observed at least ten times. The chain is built from TRBV2 and TRBJ2-7; D is ambiguous. From germline, CDR1 is SNHLY and CDR2 FYNNEI. CDR3 length: 13 amino acids. The germline V and J ends were trimmed by 1 base and 3 bases, with 7 bases remaining between them. CDR3 nucleotides: TGTGCCAGCAGTGAAGAGTACGGCTACGAGCAGTACTTC. Translating it yields CASSEEYGYEQYF.

There are many counts of this clonotype. The chain employs TRBV6-1 and TRBJ2-1, with 11 bases aligning to TRBD2. V lost 6 bases to trimming and J lost 6 bases; unmatched junction nucleotides: 7. Germline V CDR1 and CDR2: MNHNS, SASEGT. The CDR3 has 15 amino acids. The CDR3 nucleotides are TGTGCCAGCAGCCCCGGGACTAGCGGTAGCAATGAGCAGTTCTTC. It is translated as CASSPGTSGSNEQFF.

The table lists this clonotype with many counts. This chain connects TRBV7-9 to TRBJ2-3, with TRBD2 matching 9 bases. Unmatched junction bases numbered 5, after V lost 6 bases and J lost 4 bases. The CDR3 sequence is 14 residues long. Germline V gene lookup returns CDR1 SEHNR and CDR2 FQNEAQ (reference sequence). Written as DNA, the CDR3 is TGTGCCAGCAGGCGGGAGGGCGGCGCAGATACGCAGTATTTT. Translation: CASRREGGADTQYF. Full variable domain (missing parts from reference TRBV7-9 and TRBJ2-3): DTGVSQNPRHKITKRGQNVTFRCDPISEHNRLYWYRQTLGQGPEFLTYFQNEAQLEKSRLLSDRFSAERPKGSFSTLEIQRTEQGDSAMYLCASRREGGADTQYFGPGTRLTVL.

V usage is TRBV30 and J usage is TRBJ2-5, with a weak D call TRBD2 (6 bases). Germline V gene lookup returns CDR1 GTSNPN and CDR2 SVGIG (reference sequence). The CDR3 consists of 14 residues. Deletions cut 1 base from V and 2 bases from J, with 11 bases between. CDR3 nucleotide sequence: TGTGCCTGGAGTGGAGTTGGGGGGCAAGAGACCCAGTACTTC. It translates to CAWSGVGGQETQYF.

This clonotype was picked up many times. The chain couples TRBV5-5 to TRBJ2-5, with D perhaps matching TRBD1 (6 bases). Germline-derived CDR1 and CDR2 are SGHKS and YYEKEE (reference sequence). This CDR3 has 15 residues. V gave up 2 bases and J gave up 1 base, with 12 bases separating them. CDR3 coding DNA: TGTGCCAGCAGCTTTCGTTCGACAGGCCAAGAGACCCAGTACTTC. Encoded protein: CASSFRSTGQETQYF.

This clonotype was observed at least ten times. This rearrangement joins TRBV7-2 to TRBJ2-3; 11 bases are shared with TRBD2. Unmatched junction bases numbered 4, after V lost 2 bases and J lost 0 bases. The CDR3 sequence is 17 residues long. Germline loops: CDR1 SGHTA, CDR2 FQGNSA. CDR3 region: CASSLSIAGGSTDTQYF. In nucleotides, the CDR3 is TGTGCCAGCAGCTTATCTATAGCGGGAGGGAGCACAGATACGCAGTATTTT.